The 28 T cell receptor beta chains in this list originate from one sample, sequenced in a study of T cell responses to AZD1222 COVID-19 vaccine. TCRdb's copy holds only in-frame clones and misses some; the assay was immunoSEQ multiplex PCR. The data contain 95,000 to 150,000 clones, 88% of them singletons. Sequencing was performed on peripheral blood, taken on day 0 of AZD1222 vaccination. The receptor set was obtained from an adult in good health.

This clone was seen once. CDR3 residues: CASSLQSGGVYEQYF. Here the CDR3 DNA reads TGCGCCAGCAGCTTGCAAAGCGGGGGGGTCTACGAGCAGTACTTC. V is TRBV5-1 and J is TRBJ2-7; TRBD2 matches at 10 bases. Germline V gene data show CDR1 as SGHRS and CDR2 as YFSETQ. The V gene end was trimmed by 1 base and the J gene end by 3 bases; junction bases not matched to a gene: 4. The CDR3 extends over 15 amino acids.

DNA of the CDR3: TGCGCCAGCAGCTTGAAAGGTGACACTGAAGCTTTCTTT. Protein: CASSLKGDTEAFF. The rearrangement links TRBV5-1 to TRBJ1-1, with D uncertain. Trimming pared 1 base from V and 3 bases from J, leaving 7 bases between. In germline, CDR1 is SGHRS, CDR2 YFSETQ. This CDR3 is built from 13 residues.

The V call is TRBV6-5, the J call TRBJ1-3; 7 bases fit TRBD1. Per the germline V gene, CDR1 is MNHEY and CDR2 is SVGAGI. The V segment lost 8 bases and the J segment 0 bases; nucleotides outside the gene matches: 7. This CDR3 comprises 15 residues. CDR3 amino acids: CASWEGTASGNTIYF. The CDR3 DNA follows: TGTGCCAGCTGGGAGGGGACAGCCTCTGGAAACACCATATATTTT.

This chain uses TRBV6-5 with TRBJ1-2; the match to TRBD1 covers 7 bases. Germline V gene sequence: CDR1 MNHEY, CDR2 SVGAGI. The CDR3 extends over 16 amino acids. V was clipped by 1 base and J by 4 bases; unmatched bases: 9. The CDR3 region is CASSYWVQGGGYGYTF. CDR3 sequence (DNA): TGTGCCAGCAGTTACTGGGTGCAGGGGGGTGGCTATGGCTACACCTTC.

The J gene is TRBJ2-7, the V gene TRBV6-5, with 14 bases fitting TRBD2. CDR3 size: 16 residues. Per the germline V gene, CDR1 is MNHEY and CDR2 is SVGAGI. Trimming cost V 2 bases and J 3 bases; bases outside gene matches: 3. The CDR3 coding sequence is TGTGCCAGCAGTTACAAAGGGACTAGCGGGGGCTACGAGCAGTACTTC. Encoded protein: CASSYKGTSGGYEQYF.

V usage is TRBV5-1 and J usage is TRBJ2-7; either TRBD1 or TRBD2 may fit D (5 bases each). This CDR3 is 14 amino acids long. V gave up 7 bases and J gave up 3 bases, with 17 bases separating them. Germline CDR1 reads SGHRS; CDR2 reads YFSETQ. CDR3 nucleotide sequence: TGCGCCAGCTCACCCGGGACGGCTGACTACGAGCAGTACTTC. This sequence encodes CASSPGTADYEQYF.

The rearrangement uses TRBV6-5 and TRBJ2-2; 7 bases are a match to TRBD1. Unmatched junction bases numbered 4, after V lost 7 bases and J lost 5 bases. Germline V lookup: CDR1 MNHEY, CDR2 SVGAGI. The CDR3 contains 13 residues. The CDR3: CASTQTGTGELFF. CDR3 DNA sequence: TGTGCCAGCACCCAGACAGGGACCGGGGAGCTGTTTTTT.

This chain joins TRBV5-4 and TRBJ1-2; perhaps TRBD1 as D (6 bases). CDR3 length: 17 amino acids. CDR1 is SGHNT and CDR2 is YYREEE in the germline V gene (reference sequence). V was shortened by 1 base and J by 8 bases, with 24 bases between the two germline ends. The CDR3 loop is CASSLSPVPTGRDGYTF. In DNA, the CDR3 is TGTGCCAGCAGCTTGAGCCCCGTCCCTACAGGGCGAGACGGCTACACCTTC.

This sequence joins TRBV21-1 and TRBJ1-4; the tabulated D call, TRBD1, remains unverified against the DNA. TRBV21-1 is a pseudogene. The CDR3 loop spans 15 amino acids. The CDR3 bases are TGTGCCAGCAGCAAACCGGGGACAGGGAATGAAAAACTGTTTTTT. Protein sequence: CASSKPGTGNEKLFF.

The V and J genes are TRBV5-1 and TRBJ2-2; TRBD1 matches at 7 bases. CDR3 length equals 14 residues. J lost 6 bases, V lost 5 bases, and 7 bases had no gene match. Germline lookup yields CDR1 SGHRS and CDR2 YFSETQ. The CDR3 here is CASRRGTAAGELFF. In DNA, the CDR3 is TGCGCCAGCAGACGAGGGACAGCAGCCGGGGAGCTGTTTTTT.

The rearrangement links TRBV5-5 to TRBJ2-3; weak D call: TRBD2 (7 bases). The germline gives CDR1 SGHKS, CDR2 YYEKEE (reference sequence). V was shortened by 6 bases and J by 5 bases, with 16 bases between the two germline ends. This CDR3 has 14 amino acids. CDR3 sequence: CASINGGLGDTQYF. CDR3 in DNA: TGTGCCAGCATAAACGGGGGGCTGGGAGATACGCAGTATTTT.

Here the CDR3 DNA reads TGTGCCAGCAGCGTAGACGGGGTTGACTATGGCTACACCTTC. Its translation: CASSVDGVDYGYTF. This sequence joins TRBV9 and TRBJ1-2; no firm D call. The V gene lost 0 bases and the J gene lost 3 bases, with 9 bases spanning the gap. Germline V gives CDR1 SGDLS, CDR2 YYNGEE. The CDR3 runs 14 residues.

DNA of the CDR3: TGTGCCACCAGTGATAGCCGGACAGCGGGCAGTCACTTT. It specifies CATSDSRTAGSHF. The J gene is TRBJ1-6, the V gene TRBV24-1; TRBD1 is a possible D gene (6 bases). Germline CDR1 and CDR2: KGHDR and SFDVKD. V was clipped by 3 bases and J by 19 bases, with 18 bases between them. There are 13 residues in the CDR3.

The chain recombines TRBV2 with TRBJ1-3, with D perhaps TRBD1 (5 bases). The germline V gene has CDR1 SNHLY and CDR2 FYNNEI. The CDR3 has 15 residues. V lost 4 bases and J 0 bases, leaving 10 bases between the germline ends. CDR3 coding DNA: TGTGCCAGCAGTGCCGACAGACTCTCTGGAAACACCATATATTTT. Translation gives CASSADRLSGNTIYF.

The chain uses TRBV6-1 and TRBJ2-1; 7 nucleotides agree with TRBD2. The germline CDR1 and CDR2 sequences are MNHNS and SASEGT. The CDR3 has 13 residues. The ends lost 7 bases at V and 12 bases at J; junction bases unmatched: 12. The CDR3 loop is CASTDGGGGVQFF. CDR3 nucleotide sequence: TGTGCCAGCACCGATGGGGGGGGAGGCGTGCAGTTCTTC.

V usage is TRBV11-2 and J usage is TRBJ2-1, with D tentatively TRBD1 or TRBD2 (6 bases each). Trimming took off 5 bases at V and 0 bases at J, with 17 bases between the two ends. This CDR3 has 17 residues. Germline V gene lookup returns CDR1 SGHAT and CDR2 FQNNGV. The DNA for the CDR3 is TGTGCCAGCAGCCTAGGGGGACTCGCGAGCTCCTACAATGAGCAGTTCTTC. It codes for CASSLGGLASSYNEQFF.

This chain connects TRBV7-8 to TRBJ1-2; D is ambiguous. V dropped 5 bases and J dropped 8 bases, with 12 bases sitting between them. The germline V gene has CDR1 SGHVS and CDR2 FQNEAQ. The CDR3 is 12 residues long. As DNA, the CDR3 is TGTGCCAGCAGCCCCCTGGGCGTAGGCTACACCTTC. Translated: CASSPLGVGYTF.

The chain carries TRBV5-1 and TRBJ1-1, with 7 bases identical to TRBD1. CDR3 length: 13 residues. J was trimmed by 5 bases and V by 7 bases; bases with no gene match: 8. CDR1 is SGHRS, CDR2 YFSETQ, per germline. The CDR3 region has the DNA TGCGCCAGCGGTAGGGGGCTGGGGACTGAAGCTTTCTTT. It yields the protein CASGRGLGTEAFF.

This clone was seen a handful of times. This chain connects TRBV7-2 to TRBJ1-2, with 9 bases fitting TRBD1. The junction had 10 bases not matched to a gene; V was cut back by 5 bases and J by 6 bases. The CDR3 loop spans 15 amino acids. Germline loops: CDR1 SGHTA, CDR2 FQGNSA. CDR3 coding DNA: TGTGCCAGCAGCCAGACACAGACAGGGGGGAATGGCTACACCTTC. It encodes CASSQTQTGGNGYTF.

V is TRBV5-3 and J is TRBJ1-1; D remains ambiguous. TRBV5-3 is placed among ORFs of uncertain function. The length of the CDR3 is 14 residues. The ends were cut back, 2 bases at V and 1 base at J, with 9 bases in the middle. The chain's CDR3 is CARSFLPQNTEAFF. The CDR3 DNA is TGTGCCAGAAGCTTTCTTCCACAGAACACTGAAGCTTTCTTT.

The V and J genes are TRBV6-2 or TRBV6-3 and TRBJ1-1, with a weak D call TRBD1 (6 bases). Germline V lookup: CDR1 MNHEY, CDR2 SVGEGT. V lost 6 bases and J 1 base, leaving 12 bases between the germline ends. The CDR3 runs to 14 residues. As DNA, the CDR3 is TGTGCCAGCAGCTATACAGGGCCGAACACTGAAGCTTTCTTT. Encoded protein: CASSYTGPNTEAFF.

The rearrangement uses TRBV4-1 and TRBJ1-3; D perhaps matches TRBD1 (5 bases). V was clipped by 0 bases and J by 3 bases, with 15 bases between them. CDR1 and CDR2 from the germline V gene are MGHRA and YSYEKL. The CDR3 spans 17 residues. CDR3 region: CASSQDWVEGYGNTIYF. As DNA, the CDR3 is TGCGCCAGCAGCCAAGACTGGGTGGAGGGGTATGGAAACACCATATATTTT.

This clone is a singleton in its sample. This chain uses TRBV2 with TRBJ1-1; possibly TRBD1 for D (5 bases). Trimming cost V 3 bases and J 2 bases, with 16 bases left between them. Germline CDR1 and CDR2: SNHLY and FYNNEI. CDR3 length equals 16 residues. This CDR3 reads CASSDGQGGPNTEAFF. The DNA for the CDR3 is TGTGCCAGCAGTGATGGGCAGGGTGGGCCAAACACTGAAGCTTTCTTT.

The chain recombines TRBV12-3 or TRBV12-4 with TRBJ2-1, with 7 bases identical to TRBD1. This CDR3 region has 13 residues. V lost 7 bases, J lost 8 bases, and 8 bases stayed unmatched. CDR3 sequence (DNA): TGTGCCAGCAACAAAAGGGACAGCTATGAGCAGTTCTTC. It specifies CASNKRDSYEQFF.

This sequence joins TRBV5-1 and TRBJ2-7, with D unclear. The CDR3 has 14 amino acids. Trimming cost V 0 bases and J 3 bases, with 10 bases left between them. Germline CDR1 SGHRS, CDR2 YFSETQ. CDR3 sequence: CASSLDPTNYEQYF. The DNA for the CDR3 is TGCGCCAGCAGCTTGGATCCGACGAACTACGAGCAGTACTTC.

The genes are TRBV9 and TRBJ2-3; 10 positions agree with TRBD2. The CDR3 length is 17 residues. V shed 0 bases, J shed 4 bases, and the junction held 8 bases outside the gene matches. Germline lookup yields CDR1 SGDLS and CDR2 YYNGEE. The CDR3 loop is CASSVDPAGGPADTQYF. The CDR3, as DNA: TGTGCCAGCAGCGTAGATCCAGCGGGGGGGCCCGCAGATACGCAGTATTTT. Using reference TRBV9 and TRBJ2-3 for the parts outside the CDR3, the full variable domain is DSGVTQTPKHLITATGQRVTLRCSPRSGDLSVYWYQQSLDQGLQFLIQYYNGEERAKGNILERFSAQQFPDLHSELNLSSLELGDSALYFCASSVDPAGGPADTQYFGPGTRLTVL.

The rearrangement joins TRBV3-1 (or the pseudogene TRBV3-2) to TRBJ2-2, with D perhaps given as TRBD1 or TRBD2 (5 bases each). Trimming removed 1 base from V and 4 bases from J, with 16 bases in between. The germline V gene has CDR1 LGHDT and CDR2 YNNKEL (reference sequence). This CDR3 is built from 17 residues. CDR3 region: CASSQVQSGRGTGELFF. The CDR3, as DNA: TGTGCCAGCAGCCAAGTTCAATCGGGGCGCGGCACCGGGGAGCTGTTTTTT.

J is TRBJ1-2 and V is TRBV18; perhaps TRBD1 as D (6 bases). Trimming cost V 3 bases and J 1 base, with 9 bases left between them. This CDR3 region has 14 residues. Germline lookup yields CDR1 KGHSH and CDR2 LQKENI. CDR3 protein: CASSPQDSNYGYTF. The CDR3 DNA is TGTGCCAGCTCACCCCAGGACAGTAACTATGGCTACACCTTC.